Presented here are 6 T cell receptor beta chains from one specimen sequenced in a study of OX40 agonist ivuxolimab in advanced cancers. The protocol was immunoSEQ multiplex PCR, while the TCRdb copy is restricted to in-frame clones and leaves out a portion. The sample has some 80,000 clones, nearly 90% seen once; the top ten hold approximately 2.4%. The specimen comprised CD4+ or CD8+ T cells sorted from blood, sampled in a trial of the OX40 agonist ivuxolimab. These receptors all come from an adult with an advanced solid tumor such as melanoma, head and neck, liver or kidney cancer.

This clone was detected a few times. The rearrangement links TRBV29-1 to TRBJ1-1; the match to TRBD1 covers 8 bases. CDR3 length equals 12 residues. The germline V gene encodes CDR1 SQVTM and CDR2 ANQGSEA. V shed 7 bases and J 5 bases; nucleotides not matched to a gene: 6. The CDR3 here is CSAEDRETEAFF. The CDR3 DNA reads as TGCAGCGCCGAGGACAGGGAAACTGAAGCTTTCTTT.

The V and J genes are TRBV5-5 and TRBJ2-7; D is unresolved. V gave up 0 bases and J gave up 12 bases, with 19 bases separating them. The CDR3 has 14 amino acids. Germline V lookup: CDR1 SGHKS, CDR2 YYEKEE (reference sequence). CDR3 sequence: CASSLVGLPNDLYF. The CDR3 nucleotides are TGTGCCAGCAGCTTGGTAGGGCTACCGAACGATTTGTACTTC.

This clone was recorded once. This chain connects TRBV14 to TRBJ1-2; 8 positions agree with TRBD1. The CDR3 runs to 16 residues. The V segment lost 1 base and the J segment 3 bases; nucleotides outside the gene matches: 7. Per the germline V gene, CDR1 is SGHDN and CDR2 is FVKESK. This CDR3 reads CASSQVGTGSYYGYTF. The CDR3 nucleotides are TGTGCCAGCAGCCAAGTTGGGACAGGCTCCTACTATGGCTACACCTTC. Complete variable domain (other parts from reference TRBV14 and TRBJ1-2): EAGVTQFPSHSVIEKGQTVTLRCDPISGHDNLYWYRRVMGKEIKFLLHFVKESKQDESGMPNNRFLAERTGGTYSTLKVQPAELEDSGVYFCASSQVGTGSYYGYTFGSGTRLTVV.

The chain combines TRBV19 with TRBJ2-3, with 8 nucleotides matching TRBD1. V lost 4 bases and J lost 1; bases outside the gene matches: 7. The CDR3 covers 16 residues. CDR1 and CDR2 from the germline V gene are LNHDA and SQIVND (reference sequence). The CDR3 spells CASSTTDRAGTDTQYF. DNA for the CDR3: TGTGCCAGTAGTACAACGGACAGGGCTGGCACAGATACGCAGTATTTT.

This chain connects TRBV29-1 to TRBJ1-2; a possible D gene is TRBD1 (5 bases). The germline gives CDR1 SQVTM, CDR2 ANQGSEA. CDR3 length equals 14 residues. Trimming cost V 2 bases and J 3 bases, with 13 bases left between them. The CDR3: CSVESQVGHYGYTF. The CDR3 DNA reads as TGCAGCGTTGAATCACAAGTGGGGCACTATGGCTACACCTTC.

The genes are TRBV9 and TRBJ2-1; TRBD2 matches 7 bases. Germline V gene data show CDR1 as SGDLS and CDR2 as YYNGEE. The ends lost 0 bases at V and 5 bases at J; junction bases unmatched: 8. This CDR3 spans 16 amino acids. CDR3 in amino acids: CASSVAPAGVHNEQFF. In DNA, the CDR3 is TGTGCCAGCAGCGTAGCTCCGGCGGGAGTTCACAATGAGCAGTTCTTC.